Listed below are T cell receptor beta chains from one sample, sequenced in a study of T-cell reconstitution after alpha-beta-depleted transplantation in children. TCRdb redid the calling of the PCR reads with MiXCR, one entry per CDR3 protein. The sample carries hundreds of thousands of distinct CDR3 sequences, roughly 10% recorded once. The source was PBMCs from the stem cell graft donor, collected from the stem cell graft. These TCRs come from a human donor who donated a stem cell graft to a child with acute lymphoblastic leukemia. Each CDR3 is given with its conserved first and last residue. The order of the fields is D gene, clone size, J gene, V gene, CDR3 protein. The D gene is left open where the match is weak. The size of a clone is reported for some rows only, either as once, few or many, or as a class for expanded clones.

d_call: .
clone_size: .
j_call: TRBJ2-3
v_call: TRBV15
cdr3_aa: CATSRDLSVQDTQYF

d_call: TRBD1
clone_size: .
j_call: TRBJ1-1
v_call: TRBV7-8
cdr3_aa: CASSPSRGTEAFF

d_call: .
clone_size: many
j_call: TRBJ2-7
v_call: TRBV15
cdr3_aa: CATSRSGTYEQYF

d_call: TRBD2
clone_size: .
j_call: TRBJ2-5
v_call: TRBV29-1
cdr3_aa: CSLGGLAGAPQETQYF

d_call: .
clone_size: few
j_call: TRBJ1-1
v_call: TRBV3-1
cdr3_aa: CASSHLGGQNTEAFF

d_call: .
clone_size: many
j_call: TRBJ1-3
v_call: TRBV27
cdr3_aa: CASSRQGNLGNTIYF

d_call: TRBD1
clone_size: many
j_call: TRBJ1-6
v_call: TRBV12-3/TRBV12-4
cdr3_aa: CASSLTGGSSPLHF

d_call: TRBD1
clone_size: few
j_call: TRBJ2-5
v_call: TRBV13
cdr3_aa: CASSSQGAVGETQYF

d_call: .
clone_size: many
j_call: TRBJ2-2
v_call: TRBV5-1
cdr3_aa: CASSLAANTGELFF

d_call: .
clone_size: few
j_call: TRBJ1-2
v_call: TRBV30
cdr3_aa: CAWSQGQNYGYTF

d_call: .
clone_size: many
j_call: TRBJ2-5
v_call: TRBV20-1
cdr3_aa: CSAAGSDQETQYF

d_call: .
clone_size: few
j_call: TRBJ1-6
v_call: TRBV5-1
cdr3_aa: CASSPESYNSPLHF

d_call: TRBD2
clone_size: .
j_call: TRBJ2-5
v_call: TRBV4-3
cdr3_aa: CASSHLAGLQETQYF

d_call: .
clone_size: many
j_call: TRBJ2-7
v_call: TRBV5-1
cdr3_aa: CASSPTQDPVYEQYF

d_call: .
clone_size: many
j_call: TRBJ1-2
v_call: TRBV11-2
cdr3_aa: CASSFRDGYTF

d_call: .
clone_size: few
j_call: TRBJ2-7
v_call: TRBV29-1
cdr3_aa: CSVVIRTPYEQYF

d_call: TRBD2
clone_size: .
j_call: TRBJ2-5
v_call: TRBV29-1
cdr3_aa: CSVEVLAGEETQYF

d_call: TRBD2
clone_size: few
j_call: TRBJ2-5
v_call: TRBV25-1
cdr3_aa: CASRAGGKETQYF

d_call: .
clone_size: many
j_call: TRBJ1-3
v_call: TRBV27
cdr3_aa: CASSKYASGNTIYF

d_call: .
clone_size: .
j_call: TRBJ1-2
v_call: TRBV14
cdr3_aa: CASSQEVVSGSGYTF

d_call: TRBD2
clone_size: many
j_call: TRBJ2-3
v_call: TRBV11-2
cdr3_aa: CASSLDGAGGGTDTQYF

d_call: .
clone_size: .
j_call: TRBJ2-2
v_call: TRBV14
cdr3_aa: CASSPTFGQPTAGELFF

d_call: .
clone_size: .
j_call: TRBJ1-1
v_call: TRBV20-1
cdr3_aa: CSAPTDYTEAFF

d_call: .
clone_size: many
j_call: TRBJ2-5
v_call: TRBV27
cdr3_aa: CASSLSRGPQETQYF

d_call: TRBD1
clone_size: .
j_call: TRBJ2-3
v_call: TRBV29-1
cdr3_aa: CSGNRGSDTQYF

d_call: .
clone_size: many
j_call: TRBJ2-3
v_call: TRBV7-9
cdr3_aa: CASSPRLVADTQYF

d_call: .
clone_size: .
j_call: TRBJ1-2
v_call: TRBV19
cdr3_aa: CASRPSGTGNYGYTF

d_call: .
clone_size: .
j_call: TRBJ2-7
v_call: TRBV12-3/TRBV12-4
cdr3_aa: CASSFRGLNEQYF

d_call: .
clone_size: many
j_call: TRBJ2-2
v_call: TRBV27
cdr3_aa: CASSFGMNTGELFF

d_call: .
clone_size: .
j_call: TRBJ1-1
v_call: TRBV12-3/TRBV12-4
cdr3_aa: CATKRGTEAFF

d_call: .
clone_size: .
j_call: TRBJ2-7
v_call: TRBV7-2
cdr3_aa: CASSLVGRGDSEQYF

d_call: .
clone_size: .
j_call: TRBJ1-2
v_call: TRBV10-3
cdr3_aa: CAISDGNYGYTF

d_call: .
clone_size: many
j_call: TRBJ1-1
v_call: TRBV10-1
cdr3_aa: CASSESRGKGTEAFF

d_call: .
clone_size: .
j_call: TRBJ2-7
v_call: TRBV11-2
cdr3_aa: CASSLWDPMEGAARVGEQYF

d_call: TRBD2
clone_size: few
j_call: TRBJ2-7
v_call: TRBV29-1
cdr3_aa: CSVGGGREEQYF

d_call: TRBD2
clone_size: many
j_call: TRBJ2-1
v_call: TRBV3-1
cdr3_aa: CASSQGRLAGNEQFF

d_call: .
clone_size: .
j_call: TRBJ2-5
v_call: TRBV7-8
cdr3_aa: CAFKRGIETQYF

d_call: .
clone_size: many
j_call: TRBJ1-1
v_call: TRBV21-1
cdr3_aa: CASSKARTNTEAFF

d_call: .
clone_size: .
j_call: TRBJ1-2
v_call: TRBV7-9
cdr3_aa: CASSLEVGSSGGNGYTF

d_call: .
clone_size: few
j_call: TRBJ1-1
v_call: TRBV12-3/TRBV12-4
cdr3_aa: CASSLPGRLNTEAFF

d_call: .
clone_size: .
j_call: TRBJ1-2
v_call: TRBV11-2
cdr3_aa: CASSLSSQAYGYTF

d_call: TRBD1
clone_size: many
j_call: TRBJ2-7
v_call: TRBV14
cdr3_aa: CASSWDRVNEQYF

d_call: .
clone_size: few
j_call: TRBJ1-5
v_call: TRBV15
cdr3_aa: CATSRDRQSYSNQPQHF

d_call: .
clone_size: few
j_call: TRBJ2-1
v_call: TRBV7-6
cdr3_aa: CASSLGRPDEQFF